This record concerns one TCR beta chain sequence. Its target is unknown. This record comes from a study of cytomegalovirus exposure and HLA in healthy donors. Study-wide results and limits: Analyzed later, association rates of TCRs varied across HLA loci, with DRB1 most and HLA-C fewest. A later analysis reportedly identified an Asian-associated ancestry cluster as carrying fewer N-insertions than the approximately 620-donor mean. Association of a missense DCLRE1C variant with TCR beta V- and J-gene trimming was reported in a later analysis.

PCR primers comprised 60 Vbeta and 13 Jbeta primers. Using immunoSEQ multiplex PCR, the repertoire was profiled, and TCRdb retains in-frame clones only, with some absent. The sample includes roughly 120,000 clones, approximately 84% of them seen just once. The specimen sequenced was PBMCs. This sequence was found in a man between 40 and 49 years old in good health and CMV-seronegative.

In DNA form, the CDR3 reads TGTGCCAGCACTAGAGACAGGGGGCTTGTTCGCTACGAGCAGTACTTC. Its protein is CASTRDRGLVRYEQYF. V usage is TRBV27 and J usage is TRBJ2-7, with 10 positions matching TRBD1. J gave up 3 bases and V 7 bases, and 12 bases lay outside the gene matches. Germline CDR1 MNHEY, CDR2 SMNVEV (reference sequence). The CDR3 consists of 16 residues.